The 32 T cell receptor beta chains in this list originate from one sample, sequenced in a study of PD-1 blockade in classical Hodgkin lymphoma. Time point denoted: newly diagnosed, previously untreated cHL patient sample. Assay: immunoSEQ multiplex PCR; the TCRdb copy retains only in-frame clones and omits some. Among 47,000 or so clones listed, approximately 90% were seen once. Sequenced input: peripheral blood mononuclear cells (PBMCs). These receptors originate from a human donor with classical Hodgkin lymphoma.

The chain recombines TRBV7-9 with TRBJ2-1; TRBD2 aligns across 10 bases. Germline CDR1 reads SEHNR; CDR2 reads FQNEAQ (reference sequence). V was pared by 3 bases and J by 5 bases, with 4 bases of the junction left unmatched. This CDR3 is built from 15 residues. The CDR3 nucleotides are TGTGCCAGCAGCTTTTCAGCGGGAGGGAACAATGAGCAGTTCTTC. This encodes CASSFSAGGNNEQFF.

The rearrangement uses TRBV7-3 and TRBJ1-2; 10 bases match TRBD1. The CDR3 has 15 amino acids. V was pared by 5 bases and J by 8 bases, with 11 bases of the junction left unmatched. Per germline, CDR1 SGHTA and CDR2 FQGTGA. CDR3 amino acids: CASSASGQGVGGYTF. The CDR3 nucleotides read TGTGCCAGCAGCGCGTCAGGACAGGGGGTAGGAGGCTACACCTTC.

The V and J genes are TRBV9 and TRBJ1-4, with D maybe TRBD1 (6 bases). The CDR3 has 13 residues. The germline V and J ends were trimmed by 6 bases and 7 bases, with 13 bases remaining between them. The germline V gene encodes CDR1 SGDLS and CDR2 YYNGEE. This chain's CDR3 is CASNQGFGEKLFF. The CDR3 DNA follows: TGTGCCAGCAACCAGGGGTTCGGTGAAAAACTGTTTTTT. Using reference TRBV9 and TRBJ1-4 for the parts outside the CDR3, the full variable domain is DSGVTQTPKHLITATGQRVTLRCSPRSGDLSVYWYQQSLDQGLQFLIQYYNGEERAKGNILERFSAQQFPDLHSELNLSSLELGDSALYFCASNQGFGEKLFFGSGTQLSVL.

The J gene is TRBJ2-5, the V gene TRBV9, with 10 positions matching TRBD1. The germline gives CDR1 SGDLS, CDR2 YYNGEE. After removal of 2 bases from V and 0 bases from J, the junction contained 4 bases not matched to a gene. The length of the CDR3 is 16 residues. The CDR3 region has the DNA TGTGCCAGCAGCGTCTTGGACAGGGGGAACCAAGAGACCCAGTACTTC. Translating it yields CASSVLDRGNQETQYF.

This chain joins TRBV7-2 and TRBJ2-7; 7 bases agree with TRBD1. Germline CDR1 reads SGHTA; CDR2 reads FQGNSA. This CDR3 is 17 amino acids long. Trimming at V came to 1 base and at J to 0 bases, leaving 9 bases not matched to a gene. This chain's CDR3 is CASSLERGLVLSYEQYF. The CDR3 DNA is TGTGCCAGCAGCTTAGAAAGGGGGCTAGTCCTCTCCTACGAGCAGTACTTC.

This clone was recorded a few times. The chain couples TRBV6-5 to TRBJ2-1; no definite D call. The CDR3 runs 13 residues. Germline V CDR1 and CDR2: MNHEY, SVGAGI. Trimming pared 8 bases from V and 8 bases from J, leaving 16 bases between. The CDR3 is CASRNPSGHEQFF. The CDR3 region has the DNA TGTGCCAGCCGTAACCCCTCCGGGCATGAGCAGTTCTTC.

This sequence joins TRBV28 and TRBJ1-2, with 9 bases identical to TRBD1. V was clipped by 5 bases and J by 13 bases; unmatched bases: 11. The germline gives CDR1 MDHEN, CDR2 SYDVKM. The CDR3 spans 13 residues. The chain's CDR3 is CASSGGQGRIITF. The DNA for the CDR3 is TGTGCCAGCAGTGGAGGACAGGGGAGAATTATCACCTTC.

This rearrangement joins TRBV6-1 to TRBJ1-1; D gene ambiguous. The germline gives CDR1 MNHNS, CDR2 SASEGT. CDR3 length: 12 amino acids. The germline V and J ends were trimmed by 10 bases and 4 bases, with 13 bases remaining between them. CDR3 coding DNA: TGTGCCACAATCGGGAGGAGCACTGAAGCTTTCTTT. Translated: CATIGRSTEAFF.

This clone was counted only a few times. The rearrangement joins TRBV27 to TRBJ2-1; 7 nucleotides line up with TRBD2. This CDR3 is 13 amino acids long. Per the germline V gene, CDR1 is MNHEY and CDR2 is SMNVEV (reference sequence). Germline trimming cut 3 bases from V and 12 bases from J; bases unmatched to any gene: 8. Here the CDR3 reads CASSFRDYLPQFF. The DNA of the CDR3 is TGTGCCAGCAGTTTTAGGGACTACTTACCGCAGTTCTTC.

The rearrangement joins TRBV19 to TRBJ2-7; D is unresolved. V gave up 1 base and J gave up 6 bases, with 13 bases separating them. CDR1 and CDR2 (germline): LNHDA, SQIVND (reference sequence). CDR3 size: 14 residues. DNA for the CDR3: TGTGCCAGTAGTATAGTGCCAGGTAGTGGCGAGCAGTACGTC. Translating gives CASSIVPGSGEQYV.

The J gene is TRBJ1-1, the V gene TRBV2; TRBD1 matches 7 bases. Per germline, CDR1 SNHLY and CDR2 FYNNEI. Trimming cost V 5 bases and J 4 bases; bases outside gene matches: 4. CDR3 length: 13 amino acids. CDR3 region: CASSQDRSTEAFF. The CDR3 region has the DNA TGTGCCAGCAGTCAGGACAGGTCCACTGAAGCTTTCTTT.

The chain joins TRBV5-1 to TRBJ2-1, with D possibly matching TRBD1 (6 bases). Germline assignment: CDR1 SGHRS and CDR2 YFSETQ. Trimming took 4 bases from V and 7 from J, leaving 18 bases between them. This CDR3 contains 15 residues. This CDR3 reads CASSLDRPGKNEQFF. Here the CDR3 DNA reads TGCGCCAGCAGCCTGGACAGACCCGGAAAAAATGAGCAGTTCTTC.

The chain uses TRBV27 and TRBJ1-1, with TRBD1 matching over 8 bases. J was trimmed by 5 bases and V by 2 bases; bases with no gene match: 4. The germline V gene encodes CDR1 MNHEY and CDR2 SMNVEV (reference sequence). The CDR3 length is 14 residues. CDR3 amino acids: CASSLTQGATEAFF. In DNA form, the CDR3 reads TGTGCCAGCAGTTTAACTCAGGGGGCGACTGAAGCTTTCTTT.

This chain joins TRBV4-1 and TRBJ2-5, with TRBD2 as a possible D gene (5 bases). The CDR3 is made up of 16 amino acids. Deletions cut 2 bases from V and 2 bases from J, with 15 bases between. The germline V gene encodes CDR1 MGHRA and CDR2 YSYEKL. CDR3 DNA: TGCGCCAGCAGCCAATTCTCTAGCAGAACTCAAGAGACCCAGTACTTC. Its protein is CASSQFSSRTQETQYF.

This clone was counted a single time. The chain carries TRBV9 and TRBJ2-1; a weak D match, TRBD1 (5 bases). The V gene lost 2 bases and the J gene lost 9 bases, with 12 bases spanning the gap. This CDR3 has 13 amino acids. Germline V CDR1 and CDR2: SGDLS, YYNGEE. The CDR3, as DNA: TGTGCCAGCAGCGTTACAGGCGTCAGTGAGCAGTTCTTC. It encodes CASSVTGVSEQFF.

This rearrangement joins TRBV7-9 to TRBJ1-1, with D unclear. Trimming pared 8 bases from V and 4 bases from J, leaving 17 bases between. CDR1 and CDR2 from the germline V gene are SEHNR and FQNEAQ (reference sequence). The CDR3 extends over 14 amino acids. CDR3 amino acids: CASDVDGAGTEAFF. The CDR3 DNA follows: TGTGCCAGCGACGTTGACGGCGCGGGCACTGAAGCTTTCTTT.

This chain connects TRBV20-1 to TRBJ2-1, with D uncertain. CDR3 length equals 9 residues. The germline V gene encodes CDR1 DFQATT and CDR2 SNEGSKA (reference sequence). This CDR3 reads CIRFHEQFF. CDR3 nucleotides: TGCATCCGGTTCCATGAGCAGTTCTTC.

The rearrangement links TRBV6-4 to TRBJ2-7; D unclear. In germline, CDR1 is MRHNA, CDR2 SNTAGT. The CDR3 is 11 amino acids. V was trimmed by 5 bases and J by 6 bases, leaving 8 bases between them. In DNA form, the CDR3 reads TGTGCCAGCAGTCCTAGGAGCGAGCAGTACTTC. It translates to CASSPRSEQYF.

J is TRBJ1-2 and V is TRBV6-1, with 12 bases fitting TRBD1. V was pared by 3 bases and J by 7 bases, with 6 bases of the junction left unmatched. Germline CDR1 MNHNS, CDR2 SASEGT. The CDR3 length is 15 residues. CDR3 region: CASSDPGQGASGYTF. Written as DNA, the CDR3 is TGTGCCAGCAGTGATCCGGGACAGGGGGCGAGTGGCTACACCTTC.

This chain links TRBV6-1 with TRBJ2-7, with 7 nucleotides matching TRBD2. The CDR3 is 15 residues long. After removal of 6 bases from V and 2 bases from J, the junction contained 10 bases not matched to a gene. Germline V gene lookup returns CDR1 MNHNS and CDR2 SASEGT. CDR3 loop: CASSPVGRETYEQYV. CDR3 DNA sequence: TGTGCCAGCAGCCCCGTCGGGCGGGAGACCTACGAGCAGTACGTC.

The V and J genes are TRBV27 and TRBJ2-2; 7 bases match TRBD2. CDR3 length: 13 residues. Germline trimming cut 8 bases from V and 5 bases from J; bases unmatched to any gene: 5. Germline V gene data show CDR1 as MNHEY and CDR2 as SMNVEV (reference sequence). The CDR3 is CASQPGGTGELFF. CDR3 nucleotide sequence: TGTGCCAGCCAACCCGGGGGGACCGGGGAGCTGTTTTTT.

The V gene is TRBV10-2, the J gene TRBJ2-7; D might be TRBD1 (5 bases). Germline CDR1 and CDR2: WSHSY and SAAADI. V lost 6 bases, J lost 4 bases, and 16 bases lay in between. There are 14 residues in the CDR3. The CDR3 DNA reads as TGCGCCAGCAGGGACACAACGAGTTCTTACGAGCAGTACTTC. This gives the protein CASRDTTSSYEQYF.

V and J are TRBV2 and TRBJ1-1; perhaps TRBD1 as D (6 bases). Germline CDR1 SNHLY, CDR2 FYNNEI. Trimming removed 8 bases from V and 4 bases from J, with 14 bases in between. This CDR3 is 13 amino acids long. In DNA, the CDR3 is TGTGCCAGCGGACAGACCCCGCGCACTGAAGCTTTCTTT. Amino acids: CASGQTPRTEAFF.

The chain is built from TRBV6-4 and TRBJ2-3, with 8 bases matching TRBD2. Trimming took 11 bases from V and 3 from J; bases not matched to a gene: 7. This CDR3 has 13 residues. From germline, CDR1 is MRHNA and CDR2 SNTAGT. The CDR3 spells CASAERETDTQYF. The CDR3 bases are TGTGCCTCCGCAGAGCGGGAGACAGATACGCAGTATTTT.

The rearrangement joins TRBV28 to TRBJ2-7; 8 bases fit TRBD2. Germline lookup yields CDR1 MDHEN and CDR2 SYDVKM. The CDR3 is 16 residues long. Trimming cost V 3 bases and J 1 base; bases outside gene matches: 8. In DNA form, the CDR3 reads TGTGCCAGCAGTTTTCACCTAGCGGGCCTATCCTACGAGCAGTACTTC. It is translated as CASSFHLAGLSYEQYF.

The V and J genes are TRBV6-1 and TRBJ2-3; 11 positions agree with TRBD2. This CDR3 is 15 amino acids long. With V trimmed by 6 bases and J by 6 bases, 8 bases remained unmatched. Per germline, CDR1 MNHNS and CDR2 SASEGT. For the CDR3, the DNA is TGTGCCAGCAGGCTAACTAGCGGGAGAGGGGATACGCAGTATTTT. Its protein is CASRLTSGRGDTQYF.

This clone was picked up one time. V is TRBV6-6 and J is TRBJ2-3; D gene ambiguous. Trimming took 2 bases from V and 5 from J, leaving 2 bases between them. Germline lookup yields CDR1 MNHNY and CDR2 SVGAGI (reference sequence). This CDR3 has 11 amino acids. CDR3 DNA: TGTGCCAGCAGTTACGGAGATACGCAGTATTTT. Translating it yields CASSYGDTQYF.

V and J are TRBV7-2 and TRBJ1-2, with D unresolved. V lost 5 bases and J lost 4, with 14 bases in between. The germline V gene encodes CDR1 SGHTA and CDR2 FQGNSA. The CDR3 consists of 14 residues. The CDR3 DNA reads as TGTGCCAGCAGCCCATCCCCCCGGGTCTATGGCTACACCTTC. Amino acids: CASSPSPRVYGYTF.

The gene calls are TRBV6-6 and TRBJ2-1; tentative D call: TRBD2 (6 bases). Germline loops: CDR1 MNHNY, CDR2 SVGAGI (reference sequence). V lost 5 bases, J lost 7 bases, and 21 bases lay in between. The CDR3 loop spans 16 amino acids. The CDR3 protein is CASSPGLTAGYNEQFF. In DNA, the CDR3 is TGTGCCAGCAGTCCCGGACTAACAGCTGGATATAATGAGCAGTTCTTC.

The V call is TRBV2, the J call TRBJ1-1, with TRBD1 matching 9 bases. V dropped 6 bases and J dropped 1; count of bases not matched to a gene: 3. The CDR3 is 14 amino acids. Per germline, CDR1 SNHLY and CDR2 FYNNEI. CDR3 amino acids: CASRQGAGNTEAFF. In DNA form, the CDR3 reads TGTGCCAGCAGACAGGGGGCAGGGAACACTGAAGCTTTCTTT.

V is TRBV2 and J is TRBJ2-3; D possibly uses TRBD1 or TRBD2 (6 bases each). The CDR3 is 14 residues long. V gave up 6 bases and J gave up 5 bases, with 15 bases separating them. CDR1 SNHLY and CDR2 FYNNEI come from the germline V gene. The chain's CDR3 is CASRGGGMVDTQYF. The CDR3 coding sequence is TGTGCCAGCAGGGGGGGCGGGATGGTAGATACGCAGTATTTT. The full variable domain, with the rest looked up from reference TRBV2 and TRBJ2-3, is EPEVTQTPSHQVTQMGQEVILRCVPISNHLYFYWYRQILGQKVEFLVSFYNNEISEKSEIFDDQFSVERPDGSNFTLKIRSTKLEDSAMYFCASRGGGMVDTQYFGPGTRLTVL.

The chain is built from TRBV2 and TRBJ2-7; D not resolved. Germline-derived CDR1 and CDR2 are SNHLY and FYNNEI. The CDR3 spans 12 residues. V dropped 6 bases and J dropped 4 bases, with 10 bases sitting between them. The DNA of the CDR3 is TGTGCCAGCAGCTTACAGTTTTACGAGCAGTACTTC. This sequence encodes CASSLQFYEQYF.